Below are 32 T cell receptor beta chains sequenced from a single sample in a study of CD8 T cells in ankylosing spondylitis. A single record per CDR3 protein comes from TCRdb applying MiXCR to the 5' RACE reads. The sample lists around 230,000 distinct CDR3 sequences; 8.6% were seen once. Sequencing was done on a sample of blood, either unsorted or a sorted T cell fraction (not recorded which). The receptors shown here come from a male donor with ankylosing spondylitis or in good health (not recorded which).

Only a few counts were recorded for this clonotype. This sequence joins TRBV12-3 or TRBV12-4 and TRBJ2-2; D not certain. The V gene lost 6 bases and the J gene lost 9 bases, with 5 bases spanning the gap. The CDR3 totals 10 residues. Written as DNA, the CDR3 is TGTGCCAGCAGGGACCGGGAGCTGTTTTTT. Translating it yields CASRDRELFF.

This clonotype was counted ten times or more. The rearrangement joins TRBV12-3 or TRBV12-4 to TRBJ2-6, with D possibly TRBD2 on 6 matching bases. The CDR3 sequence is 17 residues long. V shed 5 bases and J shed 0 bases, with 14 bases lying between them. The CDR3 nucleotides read TGTGCCAGCAGTCCCGGGACTTCGAGCTCTGGGGCCAACGTCCTGACTTTC. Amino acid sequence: CASSPGTSSSGANVLTF.

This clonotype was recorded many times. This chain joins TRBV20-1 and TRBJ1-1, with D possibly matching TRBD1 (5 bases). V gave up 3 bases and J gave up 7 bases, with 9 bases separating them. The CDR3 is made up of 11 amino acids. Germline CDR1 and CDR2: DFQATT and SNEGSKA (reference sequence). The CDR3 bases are TGCAGTGCTAGCCAGGGCATTGAAGCTTTCTTT. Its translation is CSASQGIEAFF.

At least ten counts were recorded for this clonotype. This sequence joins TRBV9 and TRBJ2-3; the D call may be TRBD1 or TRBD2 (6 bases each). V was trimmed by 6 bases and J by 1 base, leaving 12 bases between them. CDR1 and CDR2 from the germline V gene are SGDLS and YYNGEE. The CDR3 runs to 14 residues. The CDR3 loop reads CASTGGGGTDTQYF. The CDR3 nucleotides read TGTGCCAGCACTGGAGGGGGTGGCACAGATACGCAGTATTTT.

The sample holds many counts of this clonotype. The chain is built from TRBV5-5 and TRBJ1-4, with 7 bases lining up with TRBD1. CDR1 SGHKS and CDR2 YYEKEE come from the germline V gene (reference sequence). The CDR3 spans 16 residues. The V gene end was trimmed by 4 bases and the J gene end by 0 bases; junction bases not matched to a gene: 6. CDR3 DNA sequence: TGTGCCAGCAGCCAGGGACAGACAACAACTAATGAAAAACTGTTTTTT. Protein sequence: CASSQGQTTTNEKLFF.

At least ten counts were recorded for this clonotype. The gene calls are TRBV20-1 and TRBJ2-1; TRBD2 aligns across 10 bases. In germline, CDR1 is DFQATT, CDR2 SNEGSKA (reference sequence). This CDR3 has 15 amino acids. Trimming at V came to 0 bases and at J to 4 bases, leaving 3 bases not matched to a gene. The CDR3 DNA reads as TGCAGTGCTAGAGATAGCGGGAGGAGTTACAATGAGCAGTTCTTC. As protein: CSARDSGRSYNEQFF.

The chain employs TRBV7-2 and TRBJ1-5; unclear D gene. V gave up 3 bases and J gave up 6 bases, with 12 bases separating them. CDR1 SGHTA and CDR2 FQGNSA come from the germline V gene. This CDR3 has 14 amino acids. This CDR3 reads CASSFGPAPQPQHF. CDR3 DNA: TGTGCCAGCAGCTTTGGGCCGGCGCCTCAGCCCCAGCATTTT.

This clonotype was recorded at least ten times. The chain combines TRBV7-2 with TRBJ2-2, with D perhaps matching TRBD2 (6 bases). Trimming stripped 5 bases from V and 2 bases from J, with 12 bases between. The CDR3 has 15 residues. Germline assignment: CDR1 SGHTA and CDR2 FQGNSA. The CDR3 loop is CASSSRLVNTGELFF. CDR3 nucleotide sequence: TGTGCCAGCAGCAGTCGACTAGTTAACACCGGGGAGCTGTTTTTT. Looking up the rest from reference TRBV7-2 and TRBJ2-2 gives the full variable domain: GAGVSQSPSNKVTEKGKDVELRCDPISGHTALYWYRQSLGQGLEFLIYFQGNSAPDKSGLPSDRFSAERTGGSVSTLTIQRTQQEDSAVYLCASSSRLVNTGELFFGEGSRLTVL.

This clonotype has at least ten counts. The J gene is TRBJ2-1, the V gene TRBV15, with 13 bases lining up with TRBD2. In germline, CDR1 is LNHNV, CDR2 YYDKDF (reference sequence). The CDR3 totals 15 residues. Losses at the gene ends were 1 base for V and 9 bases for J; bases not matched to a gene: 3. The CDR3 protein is CATSRGTSGSFEQFF. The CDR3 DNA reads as TGTGCCACCAGCAGAGGGACTAGCGGGAGTTTTGAGCAGTTCTTC.

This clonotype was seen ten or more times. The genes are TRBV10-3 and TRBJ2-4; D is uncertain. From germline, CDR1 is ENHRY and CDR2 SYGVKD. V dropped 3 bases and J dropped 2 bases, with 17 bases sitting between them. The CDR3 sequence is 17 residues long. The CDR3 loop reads CAISESQDPGPKNIQYF. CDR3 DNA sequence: TGTGCCATCAGTGAATCCCAAGACCCTGGGCCCAAAAACATTCAGTACTTC.

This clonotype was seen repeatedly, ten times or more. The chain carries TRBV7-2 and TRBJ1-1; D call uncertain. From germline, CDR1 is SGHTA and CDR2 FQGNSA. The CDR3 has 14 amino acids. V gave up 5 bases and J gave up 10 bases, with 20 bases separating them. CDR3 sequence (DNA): TGTGCCAGCAGCCCCCCAGGTCCTCACCAAGGAGCTTTCTTT. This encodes CASSPPGPHQGAFF. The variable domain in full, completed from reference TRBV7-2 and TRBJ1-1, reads GAGVSQSPSNKVTEKGKDVELRCDPISGHTALYWYRQSLGQGLEFLIYFQGNSAPDKSGLPSDRFSAERTGGSVSTLTIQRTQQEDSAVYLCASSPPGPHQGAFFGQGTRLTVV.

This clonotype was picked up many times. This chain's CDR3 is CSAERGHIQYF. The CDR3 DNA is TGCAGCGCGGAACGGGGGCACATTCAGTACTTC. The chain carries TRBV29-1 and TRBJ2-4, with D perhaps matching TRBD1 or TRBD2 (6 bases each). Deletions cut 7 bases from V and 8 bases from J, with 12 bases between. CDR1 SQVTM and CDR2 ANQGSEA come from the germline V gene. This CDR3 has 11 amino acids.

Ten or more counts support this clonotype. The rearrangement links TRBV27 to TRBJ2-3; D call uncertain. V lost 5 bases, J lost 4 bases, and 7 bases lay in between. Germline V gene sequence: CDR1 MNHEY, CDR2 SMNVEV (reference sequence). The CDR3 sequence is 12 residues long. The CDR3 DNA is TGTGCCAGCAGTCCCTATGCAGATACGCAGTATTTT. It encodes CASSPYADTQYF.

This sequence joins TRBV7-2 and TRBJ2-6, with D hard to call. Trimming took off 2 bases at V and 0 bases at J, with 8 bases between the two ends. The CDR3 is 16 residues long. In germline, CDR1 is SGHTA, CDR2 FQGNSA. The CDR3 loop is CASSLLHPSGANVLTF. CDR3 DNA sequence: TGTGCCAGCAGCTTACTACATCCCTCTGGGGCCAACGTCCTGACTTTC.

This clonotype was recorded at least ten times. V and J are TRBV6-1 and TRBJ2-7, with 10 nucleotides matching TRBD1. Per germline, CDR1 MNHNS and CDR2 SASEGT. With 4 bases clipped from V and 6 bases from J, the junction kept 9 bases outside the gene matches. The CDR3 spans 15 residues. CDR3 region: CASSAAGTGEVEQYF. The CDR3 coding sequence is TGTGCCAGCAGTGCCGCCGGGACAGGGGAGGTCGAGCAGTACTTC.

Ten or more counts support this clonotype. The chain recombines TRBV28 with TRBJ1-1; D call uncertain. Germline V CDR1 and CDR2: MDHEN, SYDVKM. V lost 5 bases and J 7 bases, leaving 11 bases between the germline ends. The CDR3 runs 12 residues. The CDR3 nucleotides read TGTGCCAGCAGTCTTCCACGGATTGAAGCTTTCTTT. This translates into CASSLPRIEAFF.

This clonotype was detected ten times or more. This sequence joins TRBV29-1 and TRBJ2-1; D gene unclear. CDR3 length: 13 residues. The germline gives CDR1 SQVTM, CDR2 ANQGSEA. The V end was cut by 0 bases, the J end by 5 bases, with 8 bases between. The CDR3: CSVEETPDNEQFF. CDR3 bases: TGCAGCGTTGAAGAGACTCCTGACAATGAGCAGTTCTTC.

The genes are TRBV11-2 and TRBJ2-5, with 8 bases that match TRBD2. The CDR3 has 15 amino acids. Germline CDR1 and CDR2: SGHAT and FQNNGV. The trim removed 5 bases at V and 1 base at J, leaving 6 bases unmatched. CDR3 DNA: TGTGCCAGCAGCCCGTCCGGGAGGGGCCAAGAGACCCAGTACTTC. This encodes CASSPSGRGQETQYF.

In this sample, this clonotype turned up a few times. CDR3 nucleotide sequence: TGTGCCAGCAGCCATATAGCGGGGGGCCACTACGAGCAGTACTTC. Its protein product is CASSHIAGGHYEQYF. The J gene is TRBJ2-7, the V gene TRBV13; TRBD2 matches at 10 bases. Germline V gene sequence: CDR1 PRHDT, CDR2 FYEKMQ (reference sequence). After removal of 5 bases from V and 3 bases from J, the junction contained 7 bases not matched to a gene. The CDR3 covers 15 residues.

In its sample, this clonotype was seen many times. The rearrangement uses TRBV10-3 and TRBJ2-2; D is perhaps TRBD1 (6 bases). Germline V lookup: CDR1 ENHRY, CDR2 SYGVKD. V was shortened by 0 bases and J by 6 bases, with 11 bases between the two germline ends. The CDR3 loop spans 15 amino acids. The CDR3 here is CAISESKGGAGELFF. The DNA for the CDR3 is TGTGCCATCAGTGAGTCCAAAGGGGGTGCCGGGGAGCTGTTTTTT.

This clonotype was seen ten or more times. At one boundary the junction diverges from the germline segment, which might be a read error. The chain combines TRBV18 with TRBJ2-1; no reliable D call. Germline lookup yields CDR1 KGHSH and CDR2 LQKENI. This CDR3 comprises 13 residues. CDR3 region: CASSPPGGNEQFF. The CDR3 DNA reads TGTGCCAGCTCCCCACCCGGCGGAAATGAGCAGTTCTTC.

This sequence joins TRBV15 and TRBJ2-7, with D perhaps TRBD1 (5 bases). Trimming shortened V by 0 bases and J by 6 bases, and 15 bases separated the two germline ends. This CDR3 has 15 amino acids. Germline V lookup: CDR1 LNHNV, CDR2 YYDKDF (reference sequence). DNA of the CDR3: TGTGCCACCAGCAGAGATAGGGTAGAAGGGGCCGAGCAGTACTTC. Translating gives CATSRDRVEGAEQYF.

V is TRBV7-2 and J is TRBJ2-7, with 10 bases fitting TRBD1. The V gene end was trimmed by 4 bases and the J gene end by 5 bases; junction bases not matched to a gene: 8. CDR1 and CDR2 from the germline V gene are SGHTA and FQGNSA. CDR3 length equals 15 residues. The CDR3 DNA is TGTGCCAGCAGCTACGGACAGGGGGTTAAGCACGAGCAGTACTTC. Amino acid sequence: CASSYGQGVKHEQYF.

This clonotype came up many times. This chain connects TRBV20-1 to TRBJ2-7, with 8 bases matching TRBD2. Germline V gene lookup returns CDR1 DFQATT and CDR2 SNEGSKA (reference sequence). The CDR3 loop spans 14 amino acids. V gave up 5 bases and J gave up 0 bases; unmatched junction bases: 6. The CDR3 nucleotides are TGCAGTGCTCCTCCGCTAGCGGGCTCCTACGAGCAGTACTTC. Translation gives CSAPPLAGSYEQYF.

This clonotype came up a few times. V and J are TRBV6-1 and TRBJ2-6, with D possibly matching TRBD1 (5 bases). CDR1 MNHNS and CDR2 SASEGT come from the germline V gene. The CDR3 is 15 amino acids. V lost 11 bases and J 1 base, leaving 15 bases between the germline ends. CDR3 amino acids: CALGRVGSGANVLTF. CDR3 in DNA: TGTGCCTTGGGCAGGGTGGGATCTGGGGCCAACGTCCTGACTTTC.

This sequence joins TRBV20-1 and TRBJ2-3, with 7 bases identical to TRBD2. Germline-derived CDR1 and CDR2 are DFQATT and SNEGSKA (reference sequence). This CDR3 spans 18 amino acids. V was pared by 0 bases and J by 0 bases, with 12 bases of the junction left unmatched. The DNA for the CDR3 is TGCAGTGCTAGAGAGGGGCTCCCCACTAGCGAGAGCACAGATACGCAGTATTTT. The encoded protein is CSAREGLPTSESTDTQYF.

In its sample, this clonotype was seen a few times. CDR3 residues: CASSFAGSGRYEQYF. CDR3 coding DNA: TGTGCCAGCAGCTTTGCCGGGAGCGGCCGCTACGAGCAGTACTTC. J is TRBJ2-7 and V is TRBV7-2; D may be TRBD2 (6 bases). The CDR3 length is 15 residues. The V gene's germline CDR1 is SGHTA and CDR2 FQGNSA. Between the trimmed V and J ends, which lost 3 bases and 3 bases, there was a span of 15 bases. Based on the CDR3 plus reference TRBV7-2 and TRBJ2-7, the full variable domain is GAGVSQSPSNKVTEKGKDVELRCDPISGHTALYWYRQSLGQGLEFLIYFQGNSAPDKSGLPSDRFSAERTGGSVSTLTIQRTQQEDSAVYLCASSFAGSGRYEQYFGPGTRLTVT.

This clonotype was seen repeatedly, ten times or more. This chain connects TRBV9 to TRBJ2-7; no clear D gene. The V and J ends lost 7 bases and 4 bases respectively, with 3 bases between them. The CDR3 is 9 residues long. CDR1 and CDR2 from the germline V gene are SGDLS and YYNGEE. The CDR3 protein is CASLYEQYF. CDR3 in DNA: TGTGCCAGCTTGTACGAGCAGTACTTC.

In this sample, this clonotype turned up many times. Here the CDR3 reads CSARDGRVEQFF. The CDR3 nucleotides read TGCAGTGCTAGAGATGGGAGGGTTGAGCAGTTCTTC. The rearrangement joins TRBV20-1 to TRBJ2-1; the match to TRBD2 covers 7 bases. CDR1 is DFQATT and CDR2 is SNEGSKA in the germline V gene (reference sequence). V dropped 0 bases and J dropped 9; count of bases not matched to a gene: 2. The CDR3 totals 12 residues.

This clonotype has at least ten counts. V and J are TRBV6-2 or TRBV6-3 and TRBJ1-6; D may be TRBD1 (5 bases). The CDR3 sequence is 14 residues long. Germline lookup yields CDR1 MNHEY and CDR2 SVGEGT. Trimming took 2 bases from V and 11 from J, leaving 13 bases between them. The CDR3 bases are TGTGCCAGCAGTTACCGGCAGGGTATTGCACCCCTCCACTTT. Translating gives CASSYRQGIAPLHF.

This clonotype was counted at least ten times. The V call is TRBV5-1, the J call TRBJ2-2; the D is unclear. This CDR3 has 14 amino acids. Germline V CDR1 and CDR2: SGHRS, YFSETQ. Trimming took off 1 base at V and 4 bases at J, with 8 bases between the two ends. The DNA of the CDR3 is TGCGCCAGCAGCTTGATGACAACCACCGGGGAGCTGTTTTTT. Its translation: CASSLMTTTGELFF. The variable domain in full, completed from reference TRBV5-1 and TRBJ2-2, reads KAGVTQTPRYLIKTRGQQVTLSCSPISGHRSVSWYQQTPGQGLQFLFEYFSETQRNKGNFPGRFSGRQFSNSRSEMNVSTLELGDSALYLCASSLMTTTGELFFGEGSRLTVL.

This CDR3 is CASSPGRAGNTIYF. The CDR3 DNA reads as TGTGCCAGCAGCCCCGGAAGGGCTGGAAACACCATATATTTT. J is TRBJ1-3 and V is TRBV7-9; D is uncertain. The CDR3 is made up of 14 amino acids. Germline V gene lookup returns CDR1 SEHNR and CDR2 FQNEAQ (reference sequence). With 5 bases removed from V and 2 bases from J, the gap between germline ends came to 10 bases.